Below are 10 T cell receptor beta chains sequenced from a single sample in a study of CD8+ T cells in alopecia areata. Stated treatment: oral pan-JAK inhibitor, 5-10 mg twice daily. Extracted RNA was reverse transcribed into cDNA, the sequencing template. Using immunoSEQ multiplex PCR, the repertoire was profiled, and TCRdb retains in-frame clones only, with some absent. Here the sample spans roughly 180,000 clones, around 60% being singletons. Specimen: CD4+ T cells sorted from blood, collected at week 4, from a patient treated with tofacitinib. The receptor source for this set is a human donor with alopecia areata.

This clone was observed once. This chain joins TRBV5-1 and TRBJ2-5; D might be TRBD2 (5 bases). Between the trimmed V and J ends, which lost 3 bases and 4 bases, there was a span of 13 bases. The CDR3 covers 14 residues. From germline, CDR1 is SGHRS and CDR2 YFSETQ. CDR3 residues: CASSWEGGGETQYF. The CDR3 DNA sequence: TGCGCCAGCAGCTGGGAAGGCGGAGGAGAGACCCAGTACTTC.

This clone is a singleton in its sample. The chain carries TRBV4-2 and TRBJ1-5, with 8 bases lining up with TRBD1. Trimming cost V 5 bases and J 7 bases; bases outside gene matches: 10. The CDR3 extends over 15 amino acids. The germline gives CDR1 LGHNA, CDR2 YNFKEQ. The CDR3 loop is CASSFGQGASQPQHF. The CDR3 nucleotides read TGTGCCAGCAGCTTTGGCCAGGGGGCAAGCCAGCCCCAGCATTTT.

The V and J genes are TRBV29-1 and TRBJ1-6, with a weak D call TRBD1 (5 bases). Germline assignment: CDR1 SQVTM and CDR2 ANQGSEA. The CDR3 is made up of 14 amino acids. The V end was cut by 2 bases, the J end by 9 bases, with 14 bases between. Here the CDR3 DNA reads TGCAGCGTTGAATCCGGCGTCGGGGGTTCACCCCTCCACTTT. Translating gives CSVESGVGGSPLHF.

V is TRBV29-1 and J is TRBJ2-4, with TRBD2 as a possible D gene (5 bases). The V end lost 5 bases, the J end lost 5 bases, and 7 bases lay between the germline ends. This CDR3 has 11 residues. Germline CDR1 reads SQVTM; CDR2 reads ANQGSEA. CDR3 residues: CSVNGENIQYF. CDR3 in DNA: TGCAGCGTTAACGGGGAAAACATTCAGTACTTC. Supplemented by reference TRBV29-1 and TRBJ2-4, the full variable domain reads SAVISQKPSRDICQRGTSLTIQCQVDSQVTMMFWYRQQPGQSLTLIATANQGSEATYESGFVIDKFPISRPNLTFSTLTVSNMSPEDSSIYLCSVNGENIQYFGAGTRLSVL.

This clone was seen a handful of times. The V gene is TRBV6-5, the J gene TRBJ1-6; 7 positions agree with TRBD1. This CDR3 region has 14 residues. Germline V gene data show CDR1 as MNHEY and CDR2 as SVGAGI. Trimming at V came to 6 bases and at J to 13 bases, leaving 12 bases not matched to a gene. The CDR3 region is CASRQTGLRSPLHF. CDR3 sequence (DNA): TGTGCCAGCAGACAGACAGGGCTGCGTTCGCCCCTCCACTTT.

In this sample, this clone turned up many times. V gene TRBV19 combines with J gene TRBJ1-5; D perhaps matches TRBD1 (6 bases). The CDR3 spans 16 residues. The V end lost 7 bases, the J end lost 5 bases, and 21 bases lay between the germline ends. Germline CDR1 is LNHDA and CDR2 is SQIVND (reference sequence). This CDR3 is CASTAQGRGGDQPQHF. CDR3 coding DNA: TGTGCCAGTACAGCGCAGGGGCGCGGGGGAGATCAGCCCCAGCATTTT.

This clone showed up just a few times. The V gene is TRBV6-6, the J gene TRBJ2-1, with D perhaps matching TRBD1 (7 bases). The CDR3 loop spans 15 amino acids. V was clipped by 2 bases and J by 16 bases, with 24 bases between them. The germline V gene has CDR1 MNHNY and CDR2 SVGAGI (reference sequence). The DNA of the CDR3 is TGTGCCAGCAGTTACCCACCCGGAGGGGGCCCGGGCTTATTCTTC. Its protein product is CASSYPPGGGPGLFF.

CDR3 sequence (DNA): TGTGCCAGCAGTTACTCGGACGAGACCCAGTACTTC. Its translation is CASSYSDETQYF. This chain connects TRBV6-6 to TRBJ2-5; D gene uncertain. Germline CDR1 reads MNHNY; CDR2 reads SVGAGI (reference sequence). V lost 0 bases and J 5 bases, leaving 4 bases between the germline ends. The CDR3 consists of 12 residues.

The chain employs TRBV5-1 and TRBJ2-5; no reliable D call. CDR1 and CDR2 (germline): SGHRS, YFSETQ. V was pared by 7 bases and J by 1 base, with 11 bases between. The CDR3 consists of 13 residues. The CDR3 is CASGVSPQETQYF. Here the CDR3 DNA reads TGCGCCAGCGGGGTGTCGCCCCAAGAGACCCAGTACTTC.

V usage is TRBV5-1 and J usage is TRBJ2-7, with 10 bases fitting TRBD2. Per the germline V gene, CDR1 is SGHRS and CDR2 is YFSETQ. The V gene end was trimmed by 0 bases and the J gene end by 1 base; junction bases not matched to a gene: 7. The CDR3 is made up of 17 amino acids. CDR3 region: CASSLASSGGPSYEQYF. The CDR3 coding sequence is TGCGCCAGCAGCTTGGCCAGTAGCGGGGGGCCATCCTACGAGCAGTACTTC.